This record covers a single T cell receptor beta chain. The source of the sample is a study of identifying expanded T cells in peripheral blood. Libraries were prepared by immunoSEQ multiplex PCR; TCRdb keeps only in-frame clonotypes and omits some of them. The sample records approximately 86,000 clones, approximately 85% being singletons. Material: blood. This clonotype was sampled from a person aged 18-70 years in good health.

CDR3 amino acids: CASSLSGPYEKLFF. In nucleotides, the CDR3 is TGTGCCAGCAGTTTATCGGGGCCGTATGAAAAACTGTTTTTT. The chain has TRBV27 and TRBJ1-4; tentative D call: TRBD1 (5 bases). The V end lost 0 bases, the J end lost 6 bases, and 8 bases lay between the germline ends. Germline V gene lookup returns CDR1 MNHEY and CDR2 SMNVEV (reference sequence). The CDR3 is made up of 14 amino acids.